The clone carrying this T cell receptor (beta chain) appeared a few times. Its matching antigen is unknown. cDNA molecules, individually, were tagged with unique molecular identifiers. TCRdb fed the 5' RACE reads into MiXCR, producing one record per CDR3 protein. The sample contains about 110,000 distinct CDR3 sequences, about 12% of which appear only once. This record belongs to a study of early T cells in non-severe SARS-CoV-2 infection. Across the study: The sequenced material was bulk RNA from unsorted whole blood, and its chains were unpaired.

Study-wide results and limits: Matching with VDJdb favored anti-spike CD8 responses (missing private and CD4 specificities).

Germline-derived CDR1 and CDR2 are SGHAT and FQNNGV. The CDR3 runs 16 residues. J lost 0 bases, V lost 6 bases, and 10 bases had no gene match. The TCR comes from an adult who was a healthcare worker with PCR-confirmed SARS-CoV-2 infection or an uninfected control (not recorded which). The material sequenced was whole blood. This chain uses TRBV11-2 with TRBJ1-1; 7 nucleotides align to TRBD1. Here the CDR3 reads CASRPRQGGMNTEAFF. CDR3 nucleotides: TGTGCCAGCAGACCAAGACAGGGTGGAATGAACACTGAAGCTTTCTTT.